These 2 T cell receptor beta chains were all obtained from the same sample, sequenced in a study of OX40 agonist ivuxolimab in advanced cancers. Profiled with immunoSEQ multiplex PCR; TCRdb holds only in-frame clones, not every one. The sample has approximately 24,000 clones; roughly four fifths are singletons. The input for sequencing was CD4+ or CD8+ T cells sorted from blood, taken in a trial of the OX40 agonist ivuxolimab. The source of these receptors is an adult with an advanced solid tumor such as melanoma, head and neck, liver or kidney cancer.

The rearrangement links TRBV7-8 to TRBJ2-5, with 8 nucleotides matching TRBD2. CDR1 is SGHVS, CDR2 FQNEAQ, per germline. J was trimmed by 5 bases and V by 5 bases; bases with no gene match: 4. The CDR3 runs 13 residues. CDR3 in DNA: TGTGCCAGCAGCCCGGGGGGGGCGGAGACCCAGTACTTC. Amino acids: CASSPGGAETQYF.

The chain joins TRBV27 to TRBJ2-7; weak D call: TRBD1 (5 bases). This CDR3 has 16 amino acids. Looked up from germline, CDR1 is MNHEY and CDR2 is SMNVEV (reference sequence). V lost 2 bases to trimming and J lost 0 bases, with 14 bases between them. The CDR3 spells CASSLQGTHSSYEQYF. As DNA, the CDR3 is TGTGCCAGCAGTTTACAGGGAACCCATTCCTCCTACGAGCAGTACTTC.